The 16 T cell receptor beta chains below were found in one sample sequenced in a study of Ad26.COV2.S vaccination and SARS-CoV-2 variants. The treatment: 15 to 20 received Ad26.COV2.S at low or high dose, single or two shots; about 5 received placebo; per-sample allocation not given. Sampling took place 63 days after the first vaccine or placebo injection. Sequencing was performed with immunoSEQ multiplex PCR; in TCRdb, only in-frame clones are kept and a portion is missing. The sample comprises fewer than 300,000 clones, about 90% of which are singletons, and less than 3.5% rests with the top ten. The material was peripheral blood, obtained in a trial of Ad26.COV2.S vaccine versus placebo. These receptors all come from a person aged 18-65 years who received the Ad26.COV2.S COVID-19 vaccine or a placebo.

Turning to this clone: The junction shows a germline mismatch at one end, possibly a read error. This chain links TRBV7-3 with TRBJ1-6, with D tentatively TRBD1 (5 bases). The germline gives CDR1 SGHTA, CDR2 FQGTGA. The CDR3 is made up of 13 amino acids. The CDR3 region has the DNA TGTGCCAGCAGACAGACAGTTAATGCACCCCTCCACTTT. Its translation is CASRQTVNAPLHF. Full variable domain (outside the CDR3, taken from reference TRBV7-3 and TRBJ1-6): GAGVSQTPSNKVTEKGKYVELRCDPISGHTALYWYRQSLGQGPEFLIYFQGTGAADDSGLPNDRFFAVRPEGSVSTLKIQRTERGDSAVYLCASRQTVNAPLHFGNGTRLTVT.

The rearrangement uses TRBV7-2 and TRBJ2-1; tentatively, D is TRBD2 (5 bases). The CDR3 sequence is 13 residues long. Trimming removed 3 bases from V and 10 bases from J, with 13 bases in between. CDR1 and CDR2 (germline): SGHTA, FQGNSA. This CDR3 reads CASSFDYLREQFF. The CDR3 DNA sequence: TGTGCCAGCAGCTTTGACTATCTTCGAGAGCAGTTCTTC. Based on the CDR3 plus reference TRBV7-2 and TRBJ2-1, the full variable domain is GAGVSQSPSNKVTEKGKDVELRCDPISGHTALYWYRQSLGQGLEFLIYFQGNSAPDKSGLPSDRFSAERTGGSVSTLTIQRTQQEDSAVYLCASSFDYLREQFFGPGTRLTVL.

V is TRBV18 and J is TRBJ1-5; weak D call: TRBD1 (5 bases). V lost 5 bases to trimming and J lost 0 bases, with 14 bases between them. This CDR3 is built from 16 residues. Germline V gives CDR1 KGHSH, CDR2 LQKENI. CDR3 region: CASSADFGGSNQPQHF. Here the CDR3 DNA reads TGTGCCAGCTCAGCGGACTTCGGGGGTAGCAATCAGCCCCAGCATTTT.

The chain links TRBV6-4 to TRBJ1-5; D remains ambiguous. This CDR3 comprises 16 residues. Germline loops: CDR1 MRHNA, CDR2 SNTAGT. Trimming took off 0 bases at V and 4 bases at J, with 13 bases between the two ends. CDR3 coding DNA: TGTGCCAGCAGTGACTCGAAGCGGATCGCTAATCAGCCCCAGCATTTT. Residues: CASSDSKRIANQPQHF.

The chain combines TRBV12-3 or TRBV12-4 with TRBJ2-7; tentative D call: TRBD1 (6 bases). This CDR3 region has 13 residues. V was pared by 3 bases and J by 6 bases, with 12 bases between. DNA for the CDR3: TGTGCCAGCAGTTTGGGCAGAGGGGGCGAGCAGTACTTC. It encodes CASSLGRGGEQYF.

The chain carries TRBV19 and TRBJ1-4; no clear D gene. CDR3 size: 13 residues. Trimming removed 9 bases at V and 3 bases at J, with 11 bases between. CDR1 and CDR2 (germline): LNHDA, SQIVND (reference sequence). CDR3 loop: CASKRPPNEKLFF. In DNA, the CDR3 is TGTGCCAGCAAAAGGCCACCTAATGAAAAACTGTTTTTT.

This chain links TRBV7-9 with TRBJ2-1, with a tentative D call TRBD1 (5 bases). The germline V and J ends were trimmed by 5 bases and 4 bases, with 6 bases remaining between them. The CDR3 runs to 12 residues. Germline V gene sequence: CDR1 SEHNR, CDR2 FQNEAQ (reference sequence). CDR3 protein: CASSRQYNEQFF. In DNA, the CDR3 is TGTGCCAGCAGCAGACAGTACAATGAGCAGTTCTTC. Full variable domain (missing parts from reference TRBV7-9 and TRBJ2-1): DTGVSQNPRHKITKRGQNVTFRCDPISEHNRLYWYRQTLGQGPEFLTYFQNEAQLEKSRLLSDRFSAERPKGSFSTLEIQRTEQGDSAMYLCASSRQYNEQFFGPGTRLTVL.

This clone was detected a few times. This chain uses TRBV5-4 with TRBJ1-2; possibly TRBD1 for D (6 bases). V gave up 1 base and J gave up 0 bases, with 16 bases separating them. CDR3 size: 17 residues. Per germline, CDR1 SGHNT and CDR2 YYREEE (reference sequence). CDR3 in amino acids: CASSLLMGARTNYGYTF. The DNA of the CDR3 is TGTGCCAGCAGCTTGTTAATGGGGGCTCGGACTAACTATGGCTACACCTTC.

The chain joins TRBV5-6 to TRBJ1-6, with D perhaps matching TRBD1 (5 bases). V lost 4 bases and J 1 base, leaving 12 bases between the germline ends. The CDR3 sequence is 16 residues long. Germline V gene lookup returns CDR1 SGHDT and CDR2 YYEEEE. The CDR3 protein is CASSELRVSYNSPLHF. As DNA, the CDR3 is TGTGCCAGCAGCGAACTCAGGGTTTCCTATAATTCACCCCTCCACTTT.

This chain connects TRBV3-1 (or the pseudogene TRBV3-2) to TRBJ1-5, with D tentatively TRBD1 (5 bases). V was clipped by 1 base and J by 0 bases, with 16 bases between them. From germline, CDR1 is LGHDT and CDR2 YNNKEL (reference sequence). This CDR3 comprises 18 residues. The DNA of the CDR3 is TGTGCCAGCAGCCAAGTCCCTGGCTACAGGTGTAGCAATCAGCCCCAGCATTTT. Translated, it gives CASSQVPGYRCSNQPQHF.

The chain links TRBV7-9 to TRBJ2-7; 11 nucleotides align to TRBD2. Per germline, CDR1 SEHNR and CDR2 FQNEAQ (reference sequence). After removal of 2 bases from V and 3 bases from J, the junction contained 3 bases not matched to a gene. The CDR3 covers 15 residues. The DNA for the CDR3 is TGTGCCAGCAGCTTATCCGGGACTAGCGGCTACGAGCAGTACTTC. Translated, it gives CASSLSGTSGYEQYF.

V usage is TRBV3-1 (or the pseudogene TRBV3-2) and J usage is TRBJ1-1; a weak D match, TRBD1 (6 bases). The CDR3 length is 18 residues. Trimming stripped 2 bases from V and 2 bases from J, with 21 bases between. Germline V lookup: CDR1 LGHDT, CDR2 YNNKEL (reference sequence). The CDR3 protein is CASSQRLLTGPTNTEAFF. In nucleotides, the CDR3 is TGTGCCAGCAGCCAAAGACTTTTGACAGGCCCGACCAACACTGAAGCTTTCTTT.

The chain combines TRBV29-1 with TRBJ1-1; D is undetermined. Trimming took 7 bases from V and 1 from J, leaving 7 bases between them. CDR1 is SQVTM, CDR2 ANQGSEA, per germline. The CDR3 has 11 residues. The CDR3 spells CSALENTEAFF. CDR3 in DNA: TGCAGCGCCCTCGAGAACACTGAAGCTTTCTTT.

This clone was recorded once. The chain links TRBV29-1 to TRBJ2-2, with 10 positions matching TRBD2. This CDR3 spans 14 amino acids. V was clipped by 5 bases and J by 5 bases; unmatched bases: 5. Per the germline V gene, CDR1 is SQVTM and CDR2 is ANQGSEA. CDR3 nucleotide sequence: TGCAGCGTTCGACTAGCGGGTGTTACCGGGGAGCTGTTTTTT. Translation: CSVRLAGVTGELFF.

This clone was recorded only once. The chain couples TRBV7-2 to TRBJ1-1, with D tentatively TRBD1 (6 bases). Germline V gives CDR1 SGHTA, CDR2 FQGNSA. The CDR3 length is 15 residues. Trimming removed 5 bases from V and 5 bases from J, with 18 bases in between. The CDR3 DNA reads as TGTGCCAGCAGCCCAAGGGGGGGTCGGGAAACTGAAGCTTTCTTT. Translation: CASSPRGGRETEAFF.

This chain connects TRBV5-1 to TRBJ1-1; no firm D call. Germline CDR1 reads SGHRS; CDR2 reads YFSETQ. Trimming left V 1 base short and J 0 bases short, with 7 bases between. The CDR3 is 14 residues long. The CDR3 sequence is CASSLWGVNTEAFF. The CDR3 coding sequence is TGCGCCAGCAGCTTGTGGGGAGTGAACACTGAAGCTTTCTTT.